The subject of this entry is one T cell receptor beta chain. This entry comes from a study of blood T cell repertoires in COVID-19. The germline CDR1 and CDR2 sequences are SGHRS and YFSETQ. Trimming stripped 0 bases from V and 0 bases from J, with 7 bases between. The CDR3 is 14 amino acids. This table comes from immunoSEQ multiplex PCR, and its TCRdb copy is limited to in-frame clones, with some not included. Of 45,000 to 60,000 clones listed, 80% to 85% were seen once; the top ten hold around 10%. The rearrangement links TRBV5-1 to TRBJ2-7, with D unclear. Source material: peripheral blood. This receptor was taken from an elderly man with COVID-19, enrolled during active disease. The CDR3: CASSLDGASYEQYF. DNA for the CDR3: TGCGCCAGCAGCTTGGACGGAGCCTCCTACGAGCAGTACTTC.